This T cell receptor beta chain comes out of a study of stem cell transplantation in POMP-related autoinflammatory disease. Across the study: After transplant, neutrophils and platelets showed 100% graft donor chimerism through one year. Broader study findings: PRAID patients trended toward lower TRB diversity and higher clonality in all analyzed T-cell subsets. Fewer unique TRB V-J gene pairings were identified in patients with PRAID.

PRAID featured immunodeficiency plus autoinflammation. Regarding this clone: Its antigen remains unidentified.

Profiling relied on immunoSEQ multiplex PCR, and the TCRdb table lists in-frame clones only, not all of them. The sample records 4,500 to 5,500 clones, roughly 90% being singletons. The germline V gene has CDR1 SQVTM and CDR2 ANQGSEA. Trimming left V 2 bases short and J 4 bases short, with 12 bases between. The CDR3 is 15 residues long. The specimen was CD8+ T cells from PBMCs, collected after stem cell transplantation. V usage is TRBV29-1 and J usage is TRBJ2-6, with D possibly TRBD1 on 6 matching bases. This TCR was recovered from a human patient with POMP-related autoinflammation and immune dysregulation (PRAID). Some T cells may have originated in the graft donor. CDR3 coding DNA: TGCAGCGTTGAACTGGAAGGGGGAGGGGCCAACGTCCTGACTTTC. As protein: CSVELEGGGANVLTF. The full variable domain, in which reference TRBV29-1 and TRBJ2-6 provide the parts outside the CDR3, is SAVISQKPSRDICQRGTSLTIQCQVDSQVTMMFWYRQQPGQSLTLIATANQGSEATYESGFVIDKFPISRPNLTFSTLTVSNMSPEDSSIYLCSVELEGGGANVLTFGAGSRLTVL.